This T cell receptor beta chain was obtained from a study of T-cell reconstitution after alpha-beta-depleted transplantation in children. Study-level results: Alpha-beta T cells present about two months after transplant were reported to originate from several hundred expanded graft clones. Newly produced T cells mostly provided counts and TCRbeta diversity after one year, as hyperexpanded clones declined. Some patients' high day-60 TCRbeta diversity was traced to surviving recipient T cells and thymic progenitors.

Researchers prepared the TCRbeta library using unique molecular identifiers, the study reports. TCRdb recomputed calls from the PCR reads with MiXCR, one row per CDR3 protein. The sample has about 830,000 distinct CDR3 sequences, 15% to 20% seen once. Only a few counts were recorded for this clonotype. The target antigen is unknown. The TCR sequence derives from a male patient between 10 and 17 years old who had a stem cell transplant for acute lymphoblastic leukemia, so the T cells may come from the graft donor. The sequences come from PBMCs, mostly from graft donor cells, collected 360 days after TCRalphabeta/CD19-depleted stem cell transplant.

The CDR3 bases are TGTGCCAGCCGGGTCGGGACTAGTTCCTACAATGAGCAGTTCTTC. Protein: CASRVGTSSYNEQFF. The V call is TRBV27, the J call TRBJ2-1, with TRBD2 matching 8 bases. V lost 8 bases, J lost 1 base, and 7 bases stayed unmatched. The CDR3 runs to 15 residues. The V gene's germline CDR1 is MNHEY and CDR2 SMNVEV (reference sequence).